These T cell receptor beta chains were read from a single sample in a study of blood T cell repertoires in COVID-19. The method was immunoSEQ multiplex PCR; TCRdb's version includes in-frame clones alone and lacks a portion of them. The table records 200,000 to 250,000 clones, 86% of them present only once. The sequencing input was peripheral blood. All receptors come from a woman aged 45-60 years with COVID-19, enrolled during active disease. The conserved cysteine and the conserved F or W are not part of the CDR3 here.

J: TRBJ2-4; V: TRBV5-1; length: 12; CDR3: ASSTGQGGDIQY
J: TRBJ1-1; V: TRBV25-1; length: 11; CDR3: ASRTGMGTEAF
J: TRBJ2-1; V: TRBV7-2; length: 12; CDR3: ASSLGLAYNEQF
J: TRBJ1-2; V: TRBV3-1/TRBV3-2; length: 16; CDR3: ASSQTHRTADPNYGYT
J: TRBJ1-1; V: TRBV19; length: 10; CDR3: ASSIGIAEAF
J: TRBJ1-2; V: TRBV6-5; length: 12; CDR3: ASSTQGAFSGYT
J: TRBJ1-1; V: TRBV29-1; length: 9; CDR3: SVDKNTEAF
J: TRBJ2-2; V: TRBV30; length: 13; CDR3: AWSRGAADTGELF
J: TRBJ1-1; V: TRBV13; length: 11; CDR3: ASSLQGGTEAF
J: TRBJ2-3; V: TRBV2; length: 11; CDR3: ASSLQGGDTQY
J: TRBJ1-5; V: TRBV15; length: 12; CDR3: ATSTDQNSNAQH
J: TRBJ1-2; V: TRBV5-1; length: 16; CDR3: ASSPDKPEHLLPRGYT
J: TRBJ1-1; V: TRBV28; length: 11; CDR3: ASSPPVDTEAF
J: TRBJ2-3; V: TRBV6-5; length: 13; CDR3: ASSLRQGRSDTQY
J: TRBJ1-1; V: TRBV19; length: 13; CDR3: ASRAAPGSGTEAF
J: TRBJ2-2; V: TRBV5-1; length: 10; CDR3: ASSTTPGELF
J: TRBJ1-2; V: TRBV12-3/TRBV12-4; length: 11; CDR3: ASSLRANYGYT
J: TRBJ1-1; V: TRBV4-1; length: 12; CDR3: ASSQVLGDTEAF
J: TRBJ1-1; V: TRBV19; length: 11; CDR3: ASGQGTNTEAF
J: TRBJ1-5; V: TRBV19; length: 14; CDR3: ASSIGGDRGNQPQH
J: TRBJ2-2; V: TRBV9; length: 13; CDR3: ASSPTSGGTGELF
J: TRBJ1-2; V: TRBV19; length: 12; CDR3: ASSTWMGGDGYT
J: TRBJ1-1; V: TRBV5-1; length: 11; CDR3: ASSGSRGAEAF
J: TRBJ1-6; V: TRBV19; length: 17; CDR3: ASSIEGSAGRGYNSPLH